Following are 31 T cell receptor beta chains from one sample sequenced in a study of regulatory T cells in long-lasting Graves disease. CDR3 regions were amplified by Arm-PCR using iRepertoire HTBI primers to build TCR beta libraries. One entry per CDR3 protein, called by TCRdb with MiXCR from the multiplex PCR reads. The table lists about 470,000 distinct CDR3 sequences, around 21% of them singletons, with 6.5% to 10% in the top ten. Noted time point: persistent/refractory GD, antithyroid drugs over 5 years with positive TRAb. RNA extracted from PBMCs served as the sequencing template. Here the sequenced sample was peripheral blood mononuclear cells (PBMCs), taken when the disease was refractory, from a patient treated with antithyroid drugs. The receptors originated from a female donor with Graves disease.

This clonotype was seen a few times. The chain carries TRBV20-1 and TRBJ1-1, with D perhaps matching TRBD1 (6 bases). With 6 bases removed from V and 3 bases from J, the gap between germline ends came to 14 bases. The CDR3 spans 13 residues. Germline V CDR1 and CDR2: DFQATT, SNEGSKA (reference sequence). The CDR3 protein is CSAPDRSDTEAFF. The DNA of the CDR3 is TGCAGTGCACCTGACAGGAGCGACACTGAAGCTTTCTTT.

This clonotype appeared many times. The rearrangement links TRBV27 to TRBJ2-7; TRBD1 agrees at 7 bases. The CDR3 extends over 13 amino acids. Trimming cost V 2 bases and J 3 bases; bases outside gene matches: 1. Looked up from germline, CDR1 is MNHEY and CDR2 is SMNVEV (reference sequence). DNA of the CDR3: TGTGCCAGCAGTTTAGGGACAGTCTACGAGCAGTACTTC. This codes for CASSLGTVYEQYF.

The CDR3 region is CASRLPGQGGEQFF. In nucleotides, the CDR3 is TGTGCCAGCAGACTCCCCGGACAGGGCGGTGAGCAGTTCTTC. This sequence joins TRBV12-3 or TRBV12-4 and TRBJ2-1; 8 bases map to TRBD1. The CDR3 has 14 residues. V lost 6 bases and J lost 9; bases outside the gene matches: 10.

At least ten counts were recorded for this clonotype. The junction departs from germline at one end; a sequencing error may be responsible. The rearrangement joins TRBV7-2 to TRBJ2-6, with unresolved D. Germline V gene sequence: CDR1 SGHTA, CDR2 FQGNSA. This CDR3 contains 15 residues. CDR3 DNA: TGTGCCAGCAGCTCCACTCGCTCTGGCGCCAACGTCCTGACTTTC. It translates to CASSSTRSGANVLTF.

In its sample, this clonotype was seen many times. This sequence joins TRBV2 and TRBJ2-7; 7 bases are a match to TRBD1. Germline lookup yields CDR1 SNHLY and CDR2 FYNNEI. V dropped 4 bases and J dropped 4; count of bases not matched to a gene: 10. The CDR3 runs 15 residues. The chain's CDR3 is CASSGPVGGQYEQYF. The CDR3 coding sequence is TGTGCCAGCAGTGGGCCAGTAGGGGGCCAGTACGAGCAGTACTTC.

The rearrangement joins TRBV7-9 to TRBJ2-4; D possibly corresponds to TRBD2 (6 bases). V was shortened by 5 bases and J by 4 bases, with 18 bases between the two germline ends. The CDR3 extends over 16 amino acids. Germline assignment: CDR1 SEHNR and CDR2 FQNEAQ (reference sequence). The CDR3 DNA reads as TGTGCCAGCAGCCCCCTGGGGCCGGGGGTAAAAAACATTCAGTACTTC. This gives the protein CASSPLGPGVKNIQYF.

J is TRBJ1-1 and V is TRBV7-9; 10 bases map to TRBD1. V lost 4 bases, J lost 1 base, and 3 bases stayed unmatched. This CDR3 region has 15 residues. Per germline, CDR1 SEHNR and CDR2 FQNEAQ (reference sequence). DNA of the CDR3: TGTGCCAGCAGCTCTAGACAGGGGGCGAACACTGAAGCTTTCTTT. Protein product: CASSSRQGANTEAFF.

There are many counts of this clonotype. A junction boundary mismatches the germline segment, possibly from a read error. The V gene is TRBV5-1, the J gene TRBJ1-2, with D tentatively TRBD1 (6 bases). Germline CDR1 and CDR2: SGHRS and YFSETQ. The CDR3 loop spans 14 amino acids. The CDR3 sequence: CASSLGQKNYGYTF. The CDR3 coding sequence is TGTGCCAGCAGCTTAGGACAGAAGAACTATGGCTACACCTTC.

CDR3 loop: CASSLAHTAHCEQYF. The CDR3 bases are TGTGCCAGCAGCTTAGCGCATACGGCGCACTGCGAGCAGTACTTC. This rearrangement joins TRBV7-4 to TRBJ2-7, with D hard to call. Germline CDR1 and CDR2: SGHVT and SQSDAQ. V was shortened by 0 bases and J by 6 bases, with 15 bases between the two germline ends. The CDR3 consists of 15 residues.

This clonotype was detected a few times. The CDR3 here is CASSTGTSRKGYHEQYF. In DNA, the CDR3 is TGTGCCAGCAGTACCGGGACTAGCAGAAAGGGGTACCACGAGCAGTACTTC. The chain recombines TRBV11-2 with TRBJ2-7; TRBD2 matches at 9 bases. Looked up from germline, CDR1 is SGHAT and CDR2 is FQNNGV. This CDR3 has 17 amino acids. V dropped 6 bases and J dropped 5; count of bases not matched to a gene: 17. Using reference TRBV11-2 and TRBJ2-7 for the parts outside the CDR3, the full variable domain is EAGVAQSPRYKIIEKRQSVAFWCNPISGHATLYWYQQILGQGPKLLIQFQNNGVVDDSQLPKDRFSAERLKGVDSTLKIQPAKLEDSAVYLCASSTGTSRKGYHEQYFGPGTRLTVT.

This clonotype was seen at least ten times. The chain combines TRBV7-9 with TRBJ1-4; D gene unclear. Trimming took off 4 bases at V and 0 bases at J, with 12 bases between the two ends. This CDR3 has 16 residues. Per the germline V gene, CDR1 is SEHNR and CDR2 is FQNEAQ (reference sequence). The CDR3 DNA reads TGTGCCAGCAGCTCCAGGATACTTGCAACTAATGAAAAACTGTTTTTT. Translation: CASSSRILATNEKLFF.

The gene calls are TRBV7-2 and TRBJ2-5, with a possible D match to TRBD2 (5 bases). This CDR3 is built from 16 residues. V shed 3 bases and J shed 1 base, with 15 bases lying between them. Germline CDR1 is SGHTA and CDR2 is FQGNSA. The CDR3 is CASSFLTRARQETQYF. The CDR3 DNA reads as TGTGCCAGCAGCTTCCTAACTAGAGCCCGCCAAGAGACCCAGTACTTC.

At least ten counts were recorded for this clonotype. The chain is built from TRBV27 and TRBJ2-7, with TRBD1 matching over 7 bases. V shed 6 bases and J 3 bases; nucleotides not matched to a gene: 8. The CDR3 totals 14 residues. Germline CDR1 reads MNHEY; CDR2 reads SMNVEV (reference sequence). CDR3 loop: CASSKHGTVYEQYF. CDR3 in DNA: TGTGCCAGCAGCAAACACGGGACAGTCTACGAGCAGTACTTC.

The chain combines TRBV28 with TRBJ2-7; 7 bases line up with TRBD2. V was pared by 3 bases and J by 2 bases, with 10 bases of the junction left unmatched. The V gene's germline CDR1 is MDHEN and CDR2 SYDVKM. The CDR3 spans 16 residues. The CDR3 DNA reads TGTGCCAGCAGTTTGCGGGGGTCCCACACCACCTACGAGCAGTACTTC. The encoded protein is CASSLRGSHTTYEQYF.

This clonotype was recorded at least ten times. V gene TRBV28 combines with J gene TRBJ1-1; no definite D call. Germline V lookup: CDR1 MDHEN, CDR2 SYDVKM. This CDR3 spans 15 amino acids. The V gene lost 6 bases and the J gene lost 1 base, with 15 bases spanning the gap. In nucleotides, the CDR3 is TGTGCCAGCAGCCTGGATGAATGGGAGAACACTGAAGCTTTCTTT. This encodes CASSLDEWENTEAFF.

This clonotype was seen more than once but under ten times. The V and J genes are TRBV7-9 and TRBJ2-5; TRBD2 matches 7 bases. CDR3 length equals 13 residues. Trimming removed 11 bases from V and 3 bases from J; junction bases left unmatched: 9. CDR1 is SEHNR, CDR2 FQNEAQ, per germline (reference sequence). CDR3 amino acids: CAWEREDEETQYF. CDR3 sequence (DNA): TGTGCCTGGGAACGGGAGGATGAAGAGACCCAGTACTTC.

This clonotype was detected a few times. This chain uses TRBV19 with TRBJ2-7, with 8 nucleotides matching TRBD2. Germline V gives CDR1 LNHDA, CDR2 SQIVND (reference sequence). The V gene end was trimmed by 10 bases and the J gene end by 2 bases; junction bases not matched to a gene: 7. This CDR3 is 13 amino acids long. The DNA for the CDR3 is TGTGCCACGGGGGGGCAGGGGCCCTACGAGCAGTACTTC. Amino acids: CATGGQGPYEQYF.

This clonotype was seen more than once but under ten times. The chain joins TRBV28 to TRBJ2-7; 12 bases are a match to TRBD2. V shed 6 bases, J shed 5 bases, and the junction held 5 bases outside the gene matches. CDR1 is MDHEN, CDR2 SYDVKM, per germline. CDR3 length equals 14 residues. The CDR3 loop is CASRTSGRINEQYF. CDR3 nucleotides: TGTGCCAGCAGAACTAGCGGGAGGATCAACGAGCAGTACTTC.

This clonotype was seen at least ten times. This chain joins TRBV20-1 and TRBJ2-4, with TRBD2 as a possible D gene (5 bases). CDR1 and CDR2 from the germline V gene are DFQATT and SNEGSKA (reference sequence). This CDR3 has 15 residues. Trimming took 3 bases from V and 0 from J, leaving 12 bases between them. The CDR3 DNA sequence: TGCAGTGCTAGTATCGGGAACAAAGCCAAAAACATTCAGTACTTC. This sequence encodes CSASIGNKAKNIQYF.

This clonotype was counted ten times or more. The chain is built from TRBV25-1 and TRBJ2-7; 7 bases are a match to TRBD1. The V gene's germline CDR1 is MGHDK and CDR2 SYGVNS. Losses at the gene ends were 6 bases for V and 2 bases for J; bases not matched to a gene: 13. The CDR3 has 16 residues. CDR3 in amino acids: CASSDNKGTGAYEQYF. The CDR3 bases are TGTGCCAGCAGCGATAACAAGGGAACAGGGGCCTACGAGCAGTACTTC.

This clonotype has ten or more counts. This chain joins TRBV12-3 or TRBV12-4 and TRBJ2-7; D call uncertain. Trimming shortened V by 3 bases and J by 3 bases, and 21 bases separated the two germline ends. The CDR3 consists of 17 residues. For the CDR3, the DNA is TGTGCCAGCAGTTTTGAGTGGCGCAGGATGGTAATCTACGAGCAGTACTTC. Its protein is CASSFEWRRMVIYEQYF.

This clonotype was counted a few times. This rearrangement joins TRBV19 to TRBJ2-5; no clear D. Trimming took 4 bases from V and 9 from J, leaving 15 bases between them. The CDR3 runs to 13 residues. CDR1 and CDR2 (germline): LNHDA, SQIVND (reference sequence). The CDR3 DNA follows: TGTGCCAGTAGTAGGGCTCCGGAGAGACCCCAGTACTTC. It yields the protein CASSRAPERPQYF.

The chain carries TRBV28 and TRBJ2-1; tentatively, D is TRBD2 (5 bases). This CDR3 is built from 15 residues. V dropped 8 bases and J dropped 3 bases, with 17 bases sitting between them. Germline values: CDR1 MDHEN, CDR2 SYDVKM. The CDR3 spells CASPLRSGYYNEQFF. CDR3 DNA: TGTGCCAGCCCCCTAAGAAGCGGTTACTACAATGAGCAGTTCTTC.

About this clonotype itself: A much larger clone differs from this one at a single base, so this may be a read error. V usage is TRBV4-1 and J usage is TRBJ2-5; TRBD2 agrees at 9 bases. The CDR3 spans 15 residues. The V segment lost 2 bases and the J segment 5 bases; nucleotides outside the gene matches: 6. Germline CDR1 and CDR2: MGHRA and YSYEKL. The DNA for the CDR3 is TGCGCCAGCAGCCAAAAGGGACTAGCTATCGAGACCCAGTACTTC. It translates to CASSQKGLAIETQYF.

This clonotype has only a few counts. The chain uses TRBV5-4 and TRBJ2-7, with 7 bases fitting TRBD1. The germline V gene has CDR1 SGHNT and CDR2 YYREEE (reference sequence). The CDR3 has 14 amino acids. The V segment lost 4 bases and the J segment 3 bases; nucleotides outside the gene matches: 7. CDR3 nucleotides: TGTGCCAGCAGCCCTGGAGCAGGGGGCTACGAGCAGTACTTC. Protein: CASSPGAGGYEQYF.

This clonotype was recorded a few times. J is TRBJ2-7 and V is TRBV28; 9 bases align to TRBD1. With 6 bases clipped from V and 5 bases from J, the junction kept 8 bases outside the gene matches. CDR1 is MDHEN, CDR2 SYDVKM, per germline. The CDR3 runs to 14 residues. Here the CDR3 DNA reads TGTGCCAGCAGCTTACAGGGGGCTCGCGACGAGCAGTACTTC. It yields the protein CASSLQGARDEQYF.

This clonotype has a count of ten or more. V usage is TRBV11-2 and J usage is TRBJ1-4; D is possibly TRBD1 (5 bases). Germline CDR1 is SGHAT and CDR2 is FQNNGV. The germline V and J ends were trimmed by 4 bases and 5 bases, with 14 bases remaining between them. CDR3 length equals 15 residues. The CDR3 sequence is CASSSGTRGNEKLFF. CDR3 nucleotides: TGTGCCAGCAGCTCCGGGACCCGAGGAAATGAAAAACTGTTTTTT.

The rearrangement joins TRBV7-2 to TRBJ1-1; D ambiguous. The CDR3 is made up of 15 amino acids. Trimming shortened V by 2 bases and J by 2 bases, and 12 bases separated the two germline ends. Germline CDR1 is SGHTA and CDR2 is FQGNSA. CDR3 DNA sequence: TGTGCCAGCAGCTTACAGCGTCGAGTAAACACTGAAGCTTTCTTT. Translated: CASSLQRRVNTEAFF.

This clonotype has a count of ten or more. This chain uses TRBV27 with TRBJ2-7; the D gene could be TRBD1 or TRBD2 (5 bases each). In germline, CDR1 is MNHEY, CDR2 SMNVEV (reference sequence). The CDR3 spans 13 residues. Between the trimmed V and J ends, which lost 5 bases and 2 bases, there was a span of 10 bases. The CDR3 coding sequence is TGTGCCAGCAGTGAGGGCAGGGCCTACGAGCAGTACTTC. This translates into CASSEGRAYEQYF.

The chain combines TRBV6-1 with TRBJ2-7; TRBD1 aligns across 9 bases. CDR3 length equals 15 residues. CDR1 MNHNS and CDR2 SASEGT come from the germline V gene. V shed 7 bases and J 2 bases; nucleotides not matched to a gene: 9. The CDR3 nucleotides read TGTGCCAGCATGAACAACCGGGACAGGGCCTACGAGCAGTACTTC. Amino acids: CASMNNRDRAYEQYF.

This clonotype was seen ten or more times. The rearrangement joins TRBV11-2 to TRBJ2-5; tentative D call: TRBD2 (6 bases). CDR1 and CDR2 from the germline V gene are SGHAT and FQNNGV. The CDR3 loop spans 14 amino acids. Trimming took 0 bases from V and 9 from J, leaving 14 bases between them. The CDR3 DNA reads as TGTGCCAGCAGCTTAGATTCTTGGCCGGGGGCCCAGTACTTC. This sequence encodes CASSLDSWPGAQYF.